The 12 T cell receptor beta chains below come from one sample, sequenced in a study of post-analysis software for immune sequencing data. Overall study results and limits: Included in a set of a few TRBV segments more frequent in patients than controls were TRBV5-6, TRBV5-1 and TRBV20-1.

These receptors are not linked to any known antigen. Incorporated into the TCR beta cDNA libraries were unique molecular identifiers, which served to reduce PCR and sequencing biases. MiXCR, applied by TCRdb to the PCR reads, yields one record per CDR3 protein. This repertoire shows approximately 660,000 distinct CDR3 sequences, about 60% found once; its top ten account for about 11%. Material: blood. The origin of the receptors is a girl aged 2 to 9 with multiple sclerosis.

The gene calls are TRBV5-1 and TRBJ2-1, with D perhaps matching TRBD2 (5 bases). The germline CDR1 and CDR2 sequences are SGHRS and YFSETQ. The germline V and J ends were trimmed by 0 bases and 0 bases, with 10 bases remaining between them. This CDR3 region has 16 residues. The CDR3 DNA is TGCGCCAGCAGCTTGGCCGTAGCGAGCTCCTACAATGAGCAGTTCTTC. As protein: CASSLAVASSYNEQFF.

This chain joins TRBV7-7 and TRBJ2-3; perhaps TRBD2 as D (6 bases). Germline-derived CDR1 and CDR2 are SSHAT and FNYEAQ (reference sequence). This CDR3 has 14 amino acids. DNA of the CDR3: TGTGCTAGCGGCGCAGACTGGTCCACAGATACGCAGTATTTT. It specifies CASGADWSTDTQYF. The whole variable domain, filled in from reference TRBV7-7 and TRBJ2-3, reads GAGVSQSPRYKVTKRGQDVTLRCDPISSHATLYWYQQALGQGPEFLTYFNYEAQPDKSGLPSDRFSAERPEGSISTLTIQRTEQRDSAMYRCASGADWSTDTQYFGPGTRLTVL.

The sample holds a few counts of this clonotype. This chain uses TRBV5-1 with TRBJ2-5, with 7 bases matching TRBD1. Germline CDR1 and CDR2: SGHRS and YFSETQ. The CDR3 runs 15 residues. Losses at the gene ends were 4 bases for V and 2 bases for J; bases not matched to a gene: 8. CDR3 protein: CASSKQGQYQETQYF. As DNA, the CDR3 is TGCGCCAGCAGCAAACAGGGGCAGTATCAAGAGACCCAGTACTTC.

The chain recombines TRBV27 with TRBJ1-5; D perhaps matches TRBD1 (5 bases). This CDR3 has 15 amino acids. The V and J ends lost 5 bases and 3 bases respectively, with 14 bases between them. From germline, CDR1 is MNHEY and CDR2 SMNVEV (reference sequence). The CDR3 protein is CASSPSRGTNQPQHF. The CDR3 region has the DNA TGTGCCAGCAGTCCGTCTAGGGGCACCAATCAGCCCCAGCATTTT.

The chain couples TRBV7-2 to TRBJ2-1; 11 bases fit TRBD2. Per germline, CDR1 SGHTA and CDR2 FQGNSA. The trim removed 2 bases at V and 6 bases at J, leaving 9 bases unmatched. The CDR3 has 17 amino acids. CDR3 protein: CASSLPIAGGRGNEQFF. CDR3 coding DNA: TGTGCCAGCAGCTTACCTATAGCGGGGGGGCGTGGCAATGAGCAGTTCTTC.

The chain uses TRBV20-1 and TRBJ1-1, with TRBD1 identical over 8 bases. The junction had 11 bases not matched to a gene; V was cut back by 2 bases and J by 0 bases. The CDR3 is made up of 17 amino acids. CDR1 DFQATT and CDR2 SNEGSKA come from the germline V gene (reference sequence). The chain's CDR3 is CSARQGAGLLMNTEAFF. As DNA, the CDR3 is TGCAGTGCTAGACAGGGGGCTGGACTCCTCATGAACACTGAAGCTTTCTTT.

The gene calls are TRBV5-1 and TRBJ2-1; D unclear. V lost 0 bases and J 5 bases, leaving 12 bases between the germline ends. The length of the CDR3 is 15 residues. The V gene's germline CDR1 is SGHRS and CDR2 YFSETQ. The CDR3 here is CASSLAPVSNNEQFF. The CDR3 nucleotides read TGCGCCAGCAGCTTGGCCCCGGTCTCGAACAATGAGCAGTTCTTC.

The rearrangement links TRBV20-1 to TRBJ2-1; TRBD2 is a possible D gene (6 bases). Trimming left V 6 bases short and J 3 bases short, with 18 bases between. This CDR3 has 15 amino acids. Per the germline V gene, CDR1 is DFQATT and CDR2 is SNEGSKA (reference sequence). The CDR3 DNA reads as TGCAGTGCCACGCCGACTAACGGGAGCTACAATGAGCAGTTCTTC. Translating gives CSATPTNGSYNEQFF.

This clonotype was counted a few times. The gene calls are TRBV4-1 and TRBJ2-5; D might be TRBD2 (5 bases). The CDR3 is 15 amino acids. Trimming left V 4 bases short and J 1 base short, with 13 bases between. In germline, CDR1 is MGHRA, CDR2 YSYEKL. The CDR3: CASSPDRGFQETQYF. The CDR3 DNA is TGCGCCAGCAGCCCCGACCGAGGGTTCCAAGAGACCCAGTACTTC.

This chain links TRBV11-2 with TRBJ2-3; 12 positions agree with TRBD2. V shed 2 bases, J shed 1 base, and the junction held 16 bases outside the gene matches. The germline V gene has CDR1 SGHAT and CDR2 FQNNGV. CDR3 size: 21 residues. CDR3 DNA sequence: TGTGCCAGCAGCTTACGTGGGAGGAGACTAGCGGGAGTTGAAGGCACAGATACGCAGTATTTT. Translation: CASSLRGRRLAGVEGTDTQYF. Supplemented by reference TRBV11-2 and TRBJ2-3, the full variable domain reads EAGVAQSPRYKIIEKRQSVAFWCNPISGHATLYWYQQILGQGPKLLIQFQNNGVVDDSQLPKDRFSAERLKGVDSTLKIQPAKLEDSAVYLCASSLRGRRLAGVEGTDTQYFGPGTRLTVL.

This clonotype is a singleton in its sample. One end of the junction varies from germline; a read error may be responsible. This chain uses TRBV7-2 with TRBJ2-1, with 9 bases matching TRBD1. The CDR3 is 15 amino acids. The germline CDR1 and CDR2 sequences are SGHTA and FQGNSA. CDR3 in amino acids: CASSPGTGLYNGQFF. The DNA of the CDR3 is TGTGCCAGCAGTCCCGGGACAGGGTTATACAATGGGCAGTTCTTC.

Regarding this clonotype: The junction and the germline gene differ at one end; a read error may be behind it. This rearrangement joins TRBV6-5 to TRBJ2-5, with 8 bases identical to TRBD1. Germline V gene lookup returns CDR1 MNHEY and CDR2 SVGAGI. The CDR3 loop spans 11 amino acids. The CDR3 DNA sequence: TGCGTCGACAGGGGACAAGAGACCCAGTACTTC. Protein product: CVDRGQETQYF.